These 29 T cell receptor beta chains were sequenced from one sample in a study of T-cell memory formation after mild COVID-19. Each CDR3 protein is one row after TCRdb ran MiXCR on the 5' RACE reads. The table records about 270,000 distinct CDR3 sequences, 16% of them present only once. The sample comprised PBMCs or a T cell subset sorted from them (not recorded which). All receptors come from a man aged 18 to 30 who had mild COVID-19 (a few samples of this study predate the infection). Cell type and time point are not known.

In this sample, this clonotype turned up many times. J is TRBJ2-1 and V is TRBV7-3; TRBD2 aligns across 12 bases. Germline CDR1 is SGHTA and CDR2 is FQGTGA. The CDR3 totals 16 residues. The ends lost 5 bases at V and 7 bases at J; junction bases unmatched: 9. CDR3 region: CASSGSSGGVENEQFF. As DNA, the CDR3 is TGTGCCAGCAGCGGATCTAGCGGGGGGGTGGAGAATGAGCAGTTCTTC.

The chain has TRBV20-1 and TRBJ2-3; 13 bases map to TRBD2. Germline trimming cut 2 bases from V and 2 bases from J; bases unmatched to any gene: 4. CDR1 is DFQATT, CDR2 SNEGSKA, per germline (reference sequence). The CDR3 is 16 amino acids. The CDR3 nucleotides read TGCAGTGCTAGATCGGGACTAGCGGGGCCCACAGATACGCAGTATTTT. Its translation: CSARSGLAGPTDTQYF.

This clonotype was counted between two and nine times. V and J are TRBV20-1 and TRBJ2-1; D is unresolved. Per the germline V gene, CDR1 is DFQATT and CDR2 is SNEGSKA (reference sequence). The V and J ends lost 1 base and 2 bases respectively, with 6 bases between them. The CDR3 covers 13 residues. The CDR3 region is CSARVDTYNEQFF. The CDR3 region has the DNA TGCAGTGCTAGAGTTGACACCTACAATGAGCAGTTCTTC.

This clonotype was detected only a few times. The V call is TRBV9, the J call TRBJ2-7, with D possibly matching TRBD1 (6 bases). This CDR3 spans 16 amino acids. From germline, CDR1 is SGDLS and CDR2 YYNGEE. Between the trimmed V and J ends, which lost 2 bases and 0 bases, there was a span of 15 bases. The CDR3 coding sequence is TGTGCCAGCAGCGTCCGGGACAACGCCGTCTCCTACGAGCAGTACTTC. It is translated as CASSVRDNAVSYEQYF.

This clonotype was seen a few times. DNA for the CDR3: TGTGCCAGCAGCCCGGGTCGTGCGGGATTCTTTTACGAGCAGTACTTC. Residues: CASSPGRAGFFYEQYF. The rearrangement joins TRBV7-8 to TRBJ2-7; D might be TRBD2 (6 bases). V lost 5 bases and J 4 bases, leaving 21 bases between the germline ends. The length of the CDR3 is 16 residues. Germline CDR1 reads SGHVS; CDR2 reads FQNEAQ.

V gene TRBV10-3 combines with J gene TRBJ2-7; 8 bases match TRBD1. Losses at the gene ends were 6 bases for V and 6 bases for J; bases not matched to a gene: 10. Per the germline V gene, CDR1 is ENHRY and CDR2 is SYGVKD. The CDR3 loop spans 14 amino acids. CDR3 sequence reads: CAIRQTGGSSEQYF. In nucleotides, the CDR3 is TGTGCCATCAGGCAAACAGGGGGGAGTTCCGAGCAGTACTTC.

This clonotype was seen many times. The rearrangement uses TRBV6-2 or TRBV6-3 and TRBJ1-1; D gene ambiguous. V dropped 7 bases and J dropped 4 bases, with 10 bases sitting between them. The CDR3 is made up of 12 amino acids. Germline CDR1 MNHEY, CDR2 SVGEGT. CDR3 sequence: CASTNGITEAFF. The CDR3 coding sequence is TGTGCCAGCACCAACGGGATCACTGAAGCTTTCTTT.

The chain is built from TRBV2 and TRBJ1-2; TRBD1 might be the D (5 bases). Per germline, CDR1 SNHLY and CDR2 FYNNEI. This CDR3 has 14 amino acids. Trimming removed 1 base at V and 4 bases at J, with 10 bases between. In DNA, the CDR3 is TGTGCCAGCAGTGAAGAAATCGGGGCCTATGGCTACACCTTC. It encodes CASSEEIGAYGYTF.

This clonotype was observed many times. This chain joins TRBV7-2 and TRBJ2-3; D possibly matches TRBD1 or TRBD2 (5 bases each). The germline V gene encodes CDR1 SGHTA and CDR2 FQGNSA. This CDR3 has 14 residues. The V end lost 3 bases, the J end lost 2 bases, and 9 bases lay between the germline ends. The CDR3 DNA reads TGTGCCAGCAGCTTTGGGGGATACACAGATACGCAGTATTTT. Its translation is CASSFGGYTDTQYF. Variable domain in full (rest from reference TRBV7-2 and TRBJ2-3): GAGVSQSPSNKVTEKGKDVELRCDPISGHTALYWYRQSLGQGLEFLIYFQGNSAPDKSGLPSDRFSAERTGGSVSTLTIQRTQQEDSAVYLCASSFGGYTDTQYFGPGTRLTVL.

The rearrangement links TRBV5-1 to TRBJ2-5, with D possibly matching TRBD2 (6 bases). The germline V gene encodes CDR1 SGHRS and CDR2 YFSETQ. The CDR3 sequence is 14 residues long. V was pared by 2 bases and J by 3 bases, with 11 bases between. This CDR3 is CASSFGGVEETQYF. For the CDR3, the DNA is TGCGCCAGCAGCTTCGGGGGAGTCGAAGAGACCCAGTACTTC.

The chain recombines TRBV24-1 with TRBJ1-5, with a tentative D call TRBD1 (5 bases). Germline V gene data show CDR1 as KGHDR and CDR2 as SFDVKD. This CDR3 has 15 residues. V lost 4 bases and J 0 bases, leaving 9 bases between the germline ends. CDR3: CATSDSDTSNQPQHF. CDR3 in DNA: TGTGCCACCAGTGACTCGGACACTAGCAATCAGCCCCAGCATTTT.

This clonotype was picked up many times. CDR3 loop: CASSKDSGPGELFF. The CDR3 bases are TGCGCCAGCAGTAAGGATAGCGGGCCCGGGGAGCTGTTTTTT. The J gene is TRBJ2-2, the V gene TRBV5-1; 7 positions agree with TRBD2. The CDR3 spans 14 residues. The V and J ends lost 5 bases and 6 bases, in that order; junction bases with no gene match: 7. CDR1 and CDR2 (germline): SGHRS, YFSETQ.

Many counts were recorded for this clonotype. The V gene is TRBV7-2, the J gene TRBJ2-3, with unresolved D. Germline CDR1 is SGHTA and CDR2 is FQGNSA. There are 13 residues in the CDR3. The V and J ends lost 5 bases and 2 bases respectively, with 8 bases between them. CDR3 protein: CASSPTHTDTQYF. In nucleotides, the CDR3 is TGTGCCAGCAGCCCAACCCACACAGATACGCAGTATTTT.

The table lists this clonotype with a few counts. This chain connects TRBV2 to TRBJ2-7, with TRBD1 matching over 7 bases. This CDR3 is 14 amino acids long. Per germline, CDR1 SNHLY and CDR2 FYNNEI. J gave up 7 bases and V 8 bases, and 14 bases lay outside the gene matches. CDR3 sequence: CASGRQGPVGEQYF. CDR3 DNA sequence: TGTGCCAGCGGTCGACAGGGCCCCGTGGGGGAGCAGTACTTC.

This clonotype was found many times. This sequence joins TRBV7-3 and TRBJ2-1; D perhaps matches TRBD2 (5 bases). Germline-derived CDR1 and CDR2 are SGHTA and FQGTGA. The ends were cut back, 5 bases at V and 7 bases at J, with 9 bases in the middle. This CDR3 has 12 amino acids. The CDR3 DNA reads as TGTGCCAGCAGCCCGGGATCGAATGAGCAGTTCTTC. Translated, it gives CASSPGSNEQFF.

The chain joins TRBV5-1 to TRBJ2-3; TRBD2 is a possible D gene (6 bases). CDR3 length: 15 residues. Between the trimmed V and J ends, which lost 4 bases and 0 bases, there was a span of 12 bases. Germline CDR1 SGHRS, CDR2 YFSETQ. CDR3 residues: CASSTIAASTDTQYF. The CDR3 bases are TGCGCCAGCAGCACAATAGCGGCTAGCACAGATACGCAGTATTTT.

At least ten counts were recorded for this clonotype. This chain connects TRBV5-1 to TRBJ1-2; D possibly corresponds to TRBD1 (5 bases). The germline CDR1 and CDR2 sequences are SGHRS and YFSETQ. Trimming took 0 bases from V and 5 from J, leaving 11 bases between them. CDR3 length equals 14 residues. The CDR3 nucleotides read TGCGCCAGCAGCTTGGGAGGGGACTCGTATGGCTACACCTTC. This codes for CASSLGGDSYGYTF.

This clonotype appeared many times. The chain links TRBV4-1 to TRBJ1-5; 8 nucleotides line up with TRBD1. Per germline, CDR1 MGHRA and CDR2 YSYEKL. V gave up 1 base and J gave up 6 bases; unmatched junction bases: 2. The CDR3 has 14 amino acids. This chain's CDR3 is CASSQARGLQPQHF. CDR3 nucleotide sequence: TGCGCCAGCAGCCAAGCCAGGGGGCTTCAGCCCCAGCATTTT.

The rearrangement links TRBV6-5 to TRBJ1-1; 9 nucleotides agree with TRBD1. The CDR3 is made up of 15 amino acids. CDR1 MNHEY and CDR2 SVGAGI come from the germline V gene. V gave up 2 bases and J gave up 4 bases; unmatched junction bases: 5. CDR3 in DNA: TGTGCCAGCAGTTACACGCGGACAGGGGCCACTGAAGCTTTCTTT. It translates to CASSYTRTGATEAFF.

This clonotype was counted between two and nine times. The chain joins TRBV5-6 to TRBJ1-1; TRBD1 matches at 8 bases. CDR1 is SGHDT, CDR2 YYEEEE, per germline. This CDR3 has 14 amino acids. Germline trimming cut 3 bases from V and 11 bases from J; bases unmatched to any gene: 12. The CDR3 sequence: CASSSLQRTGKAFF. The CDR3 nucleotides are TGTGCCAGCAGCTCGCTACAACGGACAGGGAAGGCTTTCTTT.

This clonotype was detected only a few times. This sequence joins TRBV12-3 or TRBV12-4 and TRBJ1-6; D is undetermined. V gave up 4 bases and J gave up 15 bases, with 13 bases separating them. The CDR3 totals 12 residues. CDR3 nucleotides: TGTGCCAGCAGTTCGTTCCCGGGAAGCCTCCACTTT. Protein product: CASSSFPGSLHF.

This chain uses TRBV7-9 with TRBJ1-4; D not resolved. The CDR3 has 15 residues. Germline CDR1 reads SEHNR; CDR2 reads FQNEAQ (reference sequence). The V and J ends lost 7 bases and 1 base respectively, with 13 bases between them. This chain's CDR3 is CASTEYAETNEKLFF. Here the CDR3 DNA reads TGTGCCAGCACCGAATACGCAGAAACTAATGAAAAACTGTTTTTT.

This chain links TRBV5-1 with TRBJ1-5, with a weak D call TRBD1 (5 bases). Germline CDR1 and CDR2: SGHRS and YFSETQ. This CDR3 is 15 amino acids long. Trimming removed 4 bases at V and 0 bases at J, with 11 bases between. In DNA, the CDR3 is TGCGCCAGCAGCGTGGGGGAAAGTAGCAATCAGCCCCAGCATTTT. Translation gives CASSVGESSNQPQHF.

This clonotype was seen more than once but under ten times. The CDR3 nucleotides are TGTGCCAGCAGCTTGACCCCCGGGACAGGATATGAAGCTTTCTTT. As protein: CASSLTPGTGYEAFF. This rearrangement joins TRBV7-2 to TRBJ1-1, with 8 bases lining up with TRBD1. Looked up from germline, CDR1 is SGHTA and CDR2 is FQGNSA. V trimming: 3 bases; J trimming: 7 bases; junction bases outside the gene matches: 10. This CDR3 spans 15 amino acids. Based on the CDR3 plus reference TRBV7-2 and TRBJ1-1, the full variable domain is GAGVSQSPSNKVTEKGKDVELRCDPISGHTALYWYRQSLGQGLEFLIYFQGNSAPDKSGLPSDRFSAERTGGSVSTLTIQRTQQEDSAVYLCASSLTPGTGYEAFFGQGTRLTVV.

This clonotype was counted many times. This chain connects TRBV28 to TRBJ2-4, with D maybe TRBD2 (5 bases). This CDR3 spans 16 amino acids. Germline V gene sequence: CDR1 MDHEN, CDR2 SYDVKM. Deletions cut 4 bases from V and 3 bases from J, with 16 bases between. The CDR3 DNA is TGTGCCAGCAGTTCGCACACGGACTTTGGCAAAAACATTCAGTACTTC. This sequence encodes CASSSHTDFGKNIQYF.

This clonotype showed up many times. CDR3 loop: CAWKRLGYNEQFF. DNA for the CDR3: TGTGCCTGGAAGAGACTGGGCTATAATGAGCAGTTCTTC. The chain combines TRBV30 with TRBJ2-1; no clear D gene. Germline V gene sequence: CDR1 GTSNPN, CDR2 SVGIG (reference sequence). This CDR3 is 13 amino acids long. Trimming took off 4 bases at V and 7 bases at J, with 14 bases between the two ends.

The table lists this clonotype with many counts. The chain recombines TRBV7-8 with TRBJ1-1, with a possible D match to TRBD1 (6 bases). The CDR3 contains 15 residues. Germline V gene sequence: CDR1 SGHVS, CDR2 FQNEAQ. Trimming cost V 4 bases and J 2 bases, with 14 bases left between them. The CDR3 nucleotides are TGTGCCAGCAGCTCAAAGACAGGACTTAACACTGAAGCTTTCTTT. It yields the protein CASSSKTGLNTEAFF.

The chain carries TRBV20-1 and TRBJ1-1, with D unresolved. V lost 0 bases and J lost 2, with 7 bases in between. This CDR3 is 13 amino acids long. Germline loops: CDR1 DFQATT, CDR2 SNEGSKA (reference sequence). In nucleotides, the CDR3 is TGCAGTGCTAGAGAGGGCGGAAACACTGAAGCTTTCTTT. Translation gives CSAREGGNTEAFF.

The rearrangement joins TRBV5-1 to TRBJ2-2; D call uncertain. Germline CDR1 SGHRS, CDR2 YFSETQ. Trimming left V 4 bases short and J 6 bases short, with 13 bases between. The CDR3 runs 14 residues. CDR3 in DNA: TGCGCCAGCAGCCAGGTGGACGGGCCCGGGGAGCTGTTTTTT. Its protein is CASSQVDGPGELFF.